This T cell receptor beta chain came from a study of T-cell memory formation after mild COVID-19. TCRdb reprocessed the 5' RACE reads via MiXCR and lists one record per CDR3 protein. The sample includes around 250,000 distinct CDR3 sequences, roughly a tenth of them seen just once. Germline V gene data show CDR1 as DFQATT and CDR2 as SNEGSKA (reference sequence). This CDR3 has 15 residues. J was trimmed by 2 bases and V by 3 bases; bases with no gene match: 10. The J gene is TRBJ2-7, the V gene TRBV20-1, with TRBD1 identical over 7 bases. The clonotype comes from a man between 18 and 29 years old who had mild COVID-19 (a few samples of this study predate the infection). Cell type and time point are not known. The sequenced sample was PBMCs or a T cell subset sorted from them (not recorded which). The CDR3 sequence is CSASDSRQGTYEQYF. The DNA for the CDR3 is TGCAGTGCTAGCGACTCCCGACAGGGAACCTACGAGCAGTACTTC.